The 18 T cell receptor beta chains in this list originate from one sample, sequenced in a study of T cells after posttransplantation cyclophosphamide. Produced via immunoSEQ multiplex PCR; TCRdb's table is partial and in-frame only. The sample was found to contain 12,000 or so clones, and every one recurs. Sequencing was performed on PBMCs. The receptors shown here come from a woman aged 40 to 50 in good health, CMV-negative, and a related stem cell transplant donor.

This clone appeared many times. This chain links TRBV7-2 with TRBJ2-3; 9 bases agree with TRBD2. The CDR3 sequence is 15 residues long. Germline V CDR1 and CDR2: SGHTA, FQGNSA. The ends lost 5 bases at V and 1 base at J; junction bases unmatched: 4. CDR3 in DNA: TGTGCCAGCAGCGGTAGCGGGAGTGGCACAGATACGCAGTATTTT. Residues: CASSGSGSGTDTQYF.

This clone was observed at least ten times. The chain carries TRBV5-8 and TRBJ2-3, with D perhaps TRBD2 (6 bases). The germline V gene encodes CDR1 SGHTS and CDR2 YDEGEE. V gave up 0 bases and J gave up 1 base, with 18 bases separating them. The CDR3 length is 18 residues. Here the CDR3 reads CASSLERVLLGGTDTQYF. As DNA, the CDR3 is TGTGCCAGCAGCTTGGAGCGGGTTCTCTTAGGTGGCACAGATACGCAGTATTTT. Combining the CDR3 with reference TRBV5-8 and TRBJ2-3 gives the whole variable domain EAGVTQSPTHLIKTRGQQATLRCSPISGHTSVYWYQQALGLGLQFLLWYDEGEERNRGNFPPRFSGRQFPNYSSELNVNALELEDSALYLCASSLERVLLGGTDTQYFGPGTRLTVL.

This clone was counted at least ten times. The V gene is TRBV9, the J gene TRBJ2-1; D is undetermined. Per the germline V gene, CDR1 is SGDLS and CDR2 is YYNGEE. The CDR3 loop spans 12 amino acids. The V gene lost 3 bases and the J gene lost 9 bases, with 10 bases spanning the gap. The CDR3 sequence is CASSALSREQFF. CDR3 in DNA: TGTGCCAGCAGCGCCCTTAGCCGTGAGCAGTTCTTC.

There are many counts of this clone. CDR3 amino acids: CASSENQLAVQETQYF. The CDR3 DNA is TGCGCCAGCAGCGAAAACCAACTAGCGGTCCAAGAGACCCAGTACTTC. The chain couples TRBV5-1 to TRBJ2-5; 8 bases agree with TRBD2. From germline, CDR1 is SGHRS and CDR2 YFSETQ. The CDR3 contains 16 residues. V shed 4 bases, J shed 1 base, and the junction held 9 bases outside the gene matches.

The genes are TRBV12-3 or TRBV12-4 and TRBJ1-2, with TRBD1 matching 8 bases. The trim removed 4 bases at V and 6 bases at J, leaving 16 bases unmatched. This CDR3 comprises 17 residues. CDR3 sequence (DNA): TGTGCCAGCAGTTCGCGGGGCGGACAGGGTGGGAGTGATGGCTACACCTTC. This encodes CASSSRGGQGGSDGYTF.

This clone has at least ten counts. The chain couples TRBV19 to TRBJ2-3, with 11 bases matching TRBD2. Germline V gives CDR1 LNHDA, CDR2 SQIVND (reference sequence). This CDR3 is 15 amino acids long. With V trimmed by 3 bases and J by 4 bases, 3 bases remained unmatched. The CDR3 DNA sequence: TGTGCCAGTAGTATTCGTAGCGGGAGGGCAGATACGCAGTATTTT. It codes for CASSIRSGRADTQYF.

This clone was observed many times. The gene calls are TRBV5-1 and TRBJ2-2; TRBD2 aligns across 12 bases. The germline V gene encodes CDR1 SGHRS and CDR2 YFSETQ. The CDR3 sequence is 17 residues long. Germline trimming cut 4 bases from V and 6 bases from J; bases unmatched to any gene: 10. CDR3: CASSALAGGPMSGELFF. DNA of the CDR3: TGCGCCAGCAGCGCGCTAGCGGGAGGGCCGATGTCCGGGGAGCTGTTTTTT.

This clone was detected ten times or more. The junction departs from germline at one end; a sequencing error may be responsible. V and J are TRBV14 and TRBJ1-1; 10 bases are a match to TRBD1. CDR1 SGHDN and CDR2 FVKESK come from the germline V gene. The CDR3 runs to 18 residues. This chain's CDR3 is CASSDHFRDRGANAEAFF. The CDR3 DNA reads TGTGCCAGCAGCGACCATTTCCGGGACAGGGGTGCGAACGCTGAAGCTTTCTTT. Full variable domain (remainder filled in from reference TRBV14 and TRBJ1-1): EAGVTQFPSHSVIEKGQTVTLRCDPISGHDNLYWYRRVMGKEIKFLLHFVKESKQDESGMPNNRFLAERTGGTYSTLKVQPAELEDSGVYFCASSDHFRDRGANAEAFFGQGTRLTVV.

This clone was detected ten times or more. This chain links TRBV11-3 with TRBJ2-1; the D call may be TRBD1 or TRBD2 (5 bases each). The CDR3 spans 18 residues. Germline V lookup: CDR1 SGHNT, CDR2 YENEEA. V was cut by 0 bases and J by 0 bases, with 15 bases left in between. CDR3: CASSLDHSGSSSYNEQFF. The DNA for the CDR3 is TGTGCCAGCAGCTTAGATCACTCAGGGAGTAGCTCCTACAATGAGCAGTTCTTC.

This clone showed up many times. The V call is TRBV5-5, the J call TRBJ2-1, with TRBD2 matching over 14 bases. Trimming took 6 bases from V and 9 from J; bases not matched to a gene: 11. The CDR3 consists of 16 residues. Germline values: CDR1 SGHKS, CDR2 YYEKEE (reference sequence). In DNA, the CDR3 is TGTGCCAGCACCAACCCGACTAGCGGGAGGGCCGGTGAGCAGTTCTTC. Its translation: CASTNPTSGRAGEQFF.

This clone was recorded many times. J is TRBJ1-1 and V is TRBV6-2 or TRBV6-3, with 10 bases lining up with TRBD1. V lost 6 bases and J lost 1; bases outside the gene matches: 2. CDR3 size: 14 residues. Germline lookup yields CDR1 MNHEY and CDR2 SVGEGT. This CDR3 reads CASRGQGKNTEAFF. Here the CDR3 DNA reads TGTGCCAGCAGGGGACAGGGGAAGAACACTGAAGCTTTCTTT.

This clone was seen ten or more times. This chain uses TRBV2 with TRBJ2-1, with 10 bases matching TRBD2. The V gene's germline CDR1 is SNHLY and CDR2 FYNNEI. After removal of 6 bases from V and 7 bases from J, the junction contained 15 bases not matched to a gene. This CDR3 comprises 17 residues. The CDR3 DNA is TGTGCCAGCAGCGAAAGGGGACTAGCGAGTATGTATAATGAGCAGTTCTTC. Translated: CASSERGLASMYNEQFF.

In this sample, this clone turned up many times. The V call is TRBV29-1, the J call TRBJ1-4, with 10 nucleotides matching TRBD1. Germline assignment: CDR1 SQVTM and CDR2 ANQGSEA. The CDR3 length is 15 residues. Unmatched junction bases numbered 3, after V lost 5 bases and J lost 0 bases. This CDR3 reads CSVTGTGATNEKLFF. In DNA, the CDR3 is TGCAGCGTTACCGGGACAGGGGCAACTAATGAAAAACTGTTTTTT.

There are many counts of this clone. The rearrangement links TRBV5-1 to TRBJ1-2, with a possible D match to TRBD1 (6 bases). The germline V gene has CDR1 SGHRS and CDR2 YFSETQ. This CDR3 comprises 16 residues. Trimming pared 0 bases from V and 0 bases from J, leaving 12 bases between. The CDR3 spells CASSLAKGQSNYGYTF. In DNA form, the CDR3 reads TGCGCCAGCAGCTTGGCCAAAGGACAGTCTAACTATGGCTACACCTTC.

The table lists this clone with many counts. V usage is TRBV27 and J usage is TRBJ2-7, with TRBD1 identical over 7 bases. Germline V CDR1 and CDR2: MNHEY, SMNVEV (reference sequence). This CDR3 spans 13 amino acids. J lost 1 base, V lost 6 bases, and 3 bases had no gene match. CDR3 residues: CASRRQGSYEQYF. The CDR3 DNA is TGTGCCAGCAGAAGACAGGGTTCCTACGAGCAGTACTTC.

This clone was counted ten times or more. The chain employs TRBV6-6 and TRBJ2-7; TRBD2 matches at 10 bases. The ends lost 5 bases at V and 2 bases at J; junction bases unmatched: 6. Germline V gives CDR1 MNHNY, CDR2 SVGAGI (reference sequence). CDR3 size: 15 residues. The CDR3 protein is CASSPRTSGPYEQYF. The CDR3 nucleotides read TGTGCCAGCAGTCCAAGGACTAGCGGACCCTACGAGCAGTACTTC.

This clone was seen at least ten times. The CDR3 region is CASSFYSGQNTGELFF. The DNA of the CDR3 is TGTGCCAGCAGCTTTTACAGCGGGCAGAACACCGGGGAGCTGTTTTTT. The rearrangement joins TRBV7-9 to TRBJ2-2; a weak D match, TRBD2 (6 bases). V was cut by 3 bases and J by 1 base, with 12 bases left in between. This CDR3 spans 16 amino acids. CDR1 is SEHNR and CDR2 is FQNEAQ in the germline V gene (reference sequence).

The chain recombines TRBV30 with TRBJ1-6; tentatively, D is TRBD1 (6 bases). V was shortened by 0 bases and J by 5 bases, with 11 bases between the two germline ends. The CDR3 extends over 15 amino acids. Per the germline V gene, CDR1 is GTSNPN and CDR2 is SVGIG (reference sequence). CDR3 nucleotides: TGTGCCTGGAGTGTACTGGGGGCGCATAATTCACCCCTCCACTTT. Its translation is CAWSVLGAHNSPLHF.